This T cell receptor beta chain was identified in a study of human CD4 T cells and Enterobacteriaceae. Memory CD4+ T cells were sorted as all CD4+ cells except CD45RA+CCR7+CD95- naive cells, over 95% pure. Assay: immunoSEQ multiplex PCR; the TCRdb copy retains only in-frame clones and omits some. The sample records some 30,000 clones, about 80% being singletons. V lost 1 base, J lost 7 bases, and 15 bases lay in between. The germline CDR1 and CDR2 sequences are SGHRS and YFSETQ. There are 15 residues in the CDR3. This clone was detected a few times. This chain joins TRBV5-1 and TRBJ1-5; TRBD1 is a possible D gene (5 bases). This TCR was recovered from a human donor in good health. The specimen was memory CD4+ T cells from blood. The CDR3: CASSLIGGRDQPQHF. In nucleotides, the CDR3 is TGCGCCAGCAGCTTGATCGGGGGGAGGGACCAGCCCCAGCATTTT.